This TCR beta chain was sequenced for a study of post-analysis software for immune sequencing data. Whole-study context: Some patients lacked subtype; others had relapsing-remitting, secondary progressive or progressive-relapsing disease.

Study findings and constraints: When patients were compared with controls, five TRBV segments were more frequent, TRBV5-6, TRBV5-1 and TRBV20-1 among them. Under F measure analysis, samples from one preparation batch co-clustered strongly. Those with multiple sclerosis, the patient group, showed significantly lower normalized Chao1 diversity than controls.

Concerning this clonotype itself: Its target is not known.

TCR beta cDNA libraries had unique molecular identifiers. From roughly 1 to 10 million T cells, roughly 0.5 million cDNA molecules were obtained. TCRdb ran MiXCR on the PCR reads and lists one entry per CDR3 protein. The sample consists of approximately 260,000 distinct CDR3 sequences, 30% to 45% of them appearing once. The CDR3 has 18 amino acids. The clonotype comes from a girl aged 10 to 17 with multiple sclerosis. This chain connects TRBV12-3 or TRBV12-4 to TRBJ2-2; possible D gene TRBD1, 5 bases. The sample consisted of blood. The CDR3 protein is CATAGRFVLLGDTGELFF. The CDR3 DNA reads as TGTGCTACAGCCGGACGCTTCGTACTTCTAGGGGACACCGGGGAGCTGTTTTTT.